This TCR beta chain appears in the sequencing data of a study of blood T cell repertoires in COVID-19 (TCRdb year 2020). General notes on the study: Samples covering the acute and convalescent phases of COVID-19 were provided by collaborators in the United States, Italy and Spain. The prospective study material was composed of cDNA or gDNA derived from T cells, B-cell-depleted T cells, or PBMCs. The dataset comprised deeply sampled blood TCRbeta repertoires from subjects exposed to, actively infected with, or recovered from COVID-19. A freely available public database, intended as a resource for researchers studying the immune response to SARS-CoV-2, is where the repertoires were released. The samples were drawn from the first 160 participants of the ongoing ImmuneRACE study and from 1,254 subjects provided by 6 global collaborators. The sample metadata nearly always contained a de-identified subject ID, COVID-19 status, age in years and sex. Where available, HLA class I and class II types were taken from metadata supplied by the sample provider and were not determined by assay-based typing. Study-wide findings and limitations: How much clinical and demographic metadata was included differed by source and by participant, and the metadata was provided uncurated.

Whole blood was collected in K2EDTA tubes by collaborating institutions according to the institutions' own protocols. Collaborator samples were shipped for TCRbeta analysis as frozen whole blood, isolated PBMCs, or DNA extracted from either sample type. Remarks on this clone: Its recognized antigen is unknown. Qualities for individual bases were not recorded, and no much larger clone is one base off.

TCRbeta CDR3 regions were amplified from genomic DNA using the immunoSEQ Assay, a bias-controlled multiplex PCR. As for how the authors treated the data: The number of nucleated cells in each sample was estimated from the amplification of reference gene primers within the assay. To quantify the absolute abundance of each unique TCRbeta CDR3 rearrangement, sequence reads were collapsed and filtered. For each sample, productive Simpson clonality was calculated as the square root of Simpson's diversity index across productive rearrangements. This immuneACCESS table, as held by TCRdb, lists in-frame sequences with V and J called but not all clones. Of the missing ones, under half trace to an unresolved V gene in checked studies; the others have no known cause. The V and J calls and clone size were taken over from that table, and D and trimming were inferred from the DNA. This sample holds about 68,000 clones; 60% to 85% were observed only once. The top ten clonotypes cover 23% of the sample.

The receptor comes from a human donor in a cohort sampled during active COVID-19. The sequenced material came from peripheral blood.

The CDR3 region has the sequence CASSIGTGGTDTQYF. The DNA sequence is as follows: TGTGCCAGTAGTATAGGCACAGGGGGCACAGATACGCAGTATTTT. The chain joins TRBV19 to TRBJ2-3; TRBD1 matches 7 bases in the middle. At the junction V is shortened by 1 base and J by 1 base; bases outside the gene matches: 2. The germline V gene (reference sequence) specifies LNHDA as CDR1 and SQIVND as CDR2. Reading from cysteine to phenylalanine, the CDR3 counts 15 amino acids. Of the read, only the CDR3 DNA is kept; its 45 bases are in frame from base 1.